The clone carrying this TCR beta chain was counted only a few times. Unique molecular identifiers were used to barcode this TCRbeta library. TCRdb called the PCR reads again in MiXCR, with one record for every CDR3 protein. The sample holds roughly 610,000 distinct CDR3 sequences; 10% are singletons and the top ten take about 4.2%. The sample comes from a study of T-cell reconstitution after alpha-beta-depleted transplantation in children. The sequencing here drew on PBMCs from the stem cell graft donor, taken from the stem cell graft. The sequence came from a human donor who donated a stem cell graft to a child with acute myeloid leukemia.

The CDR3 DNA reads TGTGCCACCAGCAGCCCAGGGTTTTTGATGGAGACCCAGTACTTC. Translating it yields CATSSPGFLMETQYF. The J gene is TRBJ2-5, the V gene TRBV15, with D perhaps matching TRBD1 (5 bases). Germline-derived CDR1 and CDR2 are LNHNV and YYDKDF (reference sequence). The CDR3 has 15 amino acids. Between the trimmed V and J ends, which lost 3 bases and 5 bases, there was a span of 16 bases.